Listed below are T cell receptor beta chains from one sample, sequenced in a study of blood T cell repertoires in COVID-19. Libraries were prepared by immunoSEQ multiplex PCR; TCRdb keeps only in-frame clonotypes and omits some of them. The table records roughly 410,000 clones, about 90% of them present only once. Sequenced: peripheral blood. The receptors were sampled from a woman aged 55-69 years with COVID-19, enrolled during active disease. Both conserved end residues are part of each CDR3.

v_call cdr3_aa
TRBV7-6 CASSPATFNQQGKNQPQHF
TRBV7-6 CASSPGLAGGQGELFF
TRBV2 CASRYDRANQPQHF
TRBV5-1 CASSSTGGFGTQYF
TRBV5-1 CASSSPGTSGGEQYF
TRBV18 CASSPNRALNEQFF
TRBV5-1 CASSLAPTNNYGYTF
TRBV18 CASSPLGTLNYGYTF
TRBV5-1 CASSYQTARNTEAFF
TRBV2 CASSETGAPGSPLHF
TRBV2 CASSPQGYTEAFF
TRBV27 CASISGEGAGGRPYEQYF
TRBV16 CASSQPGVSNQPQHF
TRBV18 CASSQDGLNSPLHF
TRBV6-5 CASSAGTGFYNEQFF
TRBV5-1 CASSPQGTGGNQPQHF
TRBV6-1 CASSDTRQGGSSYNSPLHF
TRBV18 CASSRLAGSYYEQYF
TRBV7-2 CASSLKTGTGGPQQYF
TRBV7-8 CASRAWTGRAEAFF
TRBV18 CASSPPGRGLLGDGYTF
TRBV5-6 CASSGYGRGNQPQHF
TRBV7-7 CASSLRLAGGELFF
TRBV18 CASSPGQGSQPQHF
TRBV5-8 CASSSDNHGYTF
TRBV24-1 CATSVRQGSPLHF
TRBV3-1/TRBV3-2 CASSQGAFGSPLHF
TRBV21-1 CASSKLASGDATEAFF
TRBV14 CASSQLGAGDAFGETQYF
TRBV7-9 CASSLSTQGSNTGELFF
TRBV30 CAWTDLGEQYF
TRBV27 CASRSNRRGQFF
TRBV11-2 CASSLSGYREQFF
TRBV5-1 CASGQNYGYTF
TRBV4-1 CASSRTPTSGGANEQFF
TRBV3-1/TRBV3-2 CASSRTPRKLFF
TRBV21-1 CASSKARSGSNEKLFF
TRBV6-5 CASTDPDRGRVSQYF
TRBV7-6 CASSIATTGSGNTIYF
TRBV9 CASSALCPQVAFF
TRBV7-9 CASSALFGTEAFF
TRBV14 CASSQSGQGYNEQFF
TRBV14 CASSLLPGQGDTEAFF
TRBV2 CASEWAGGRAEAFF
TRBV24-1 CATSDLGTGIGNEQFF
TRBV12-3/TRBV12-4 CASSLSVSPQHF